The present T cell receptor beta chain was sequenced within a study of OX40 agonist ivuxolimab in advanced cancers. Study-level background: One patient with hepatocellular carcinoma and two with cutaneous melanoma, three in all, had partial responses.

CDR1 and CDR2 (germline): LNHDA, SQIVND (reference sequence). This CDR3 comprises 15 residues. Trimming took 3 bases from V and 8 from J; bases not matched to a gene: 6. Only in-frame clones appear in the TCRdb table, and some are missing; sequencing was by immunoSEQ multiplex PCR. The repertoire includes around 60,000 clones, approximately 78% of them detected once, and roughly 2.1% sits in the top ten. The chain has TRBV19 and TRBJ1-4; 10 nucleotides match TRBD1. This TCR came from an adult with an advanced solid tumor such as melanoma, head and neck, liver or kidney cancer. Sequences were derived from CD4+ or CD8+ T cells sorted from blood, sampled in a trial of the OX40 agonist ivuxolimab. CDR3 nucleotide sequence: TGTGCCAGTAGTATTGGGGGGACAGGGGCCGAAAAACTGTTTTTT. Translation: CASSIGGTGAEKLFF. The whole variable domain, remainder taken from reference TRBV19 and TRBJ1-4, is DGGITQSPKYLFRKEGQNVTLSCEQNLNHDAMYWYRQDPGQGLRLIYYSQIVNDFQKGDIAEGYSVSREKKESFPLTVTSAQKNPTAFYLCASSIGGTGAEKLFFGSGTQLSVL.